The entry below describes one TCR beta chain. This sample was taken from a study of human T cells and chemical hapten exposure. Study summary: In the sensitization step, 2% DPC was placed on roughly 2 cm by roughly 2 cm of upper inner arm skin.

In TCRdb, the RACE reads were re-called with MiXCR into one record per CDR3 protein. The table shows 150,000 to 200,000 distinct CDR3 sequences, with 20% to 25% occurring only once. Documented time point: patch test 1, 2 weeks after DPC sensitization. Treatment in this sample: therapeutic diphenylcyclopropenone sensitization with weekly scalp DPC. Deletions cut 0 bases from V and 5 bases from J, with 16 bases between. The CDR3 extends over 16 amino acids. The V gene's germline CDR1 is ENHRY and CDR2 SYGVKD. This TCR was recovered from a woman in her forties or fifties with alopecia areata. Some clones in this sample may be carry-over from other donors' samples. V usage is TRBV10-3 and J usage is TRBJ1-2, with D hard to call. This specimen consisted of whole blood, obtained in connection with sensitization to the hapten diphenylcyclopropenone (DPC). Written as DNA, the CDR3 is TGTGCCATCAGTGAGTCGATGGCGGGGATGGCGTATGGCTACACCTTC. Residues: CAISESMAGMAYGYTF.